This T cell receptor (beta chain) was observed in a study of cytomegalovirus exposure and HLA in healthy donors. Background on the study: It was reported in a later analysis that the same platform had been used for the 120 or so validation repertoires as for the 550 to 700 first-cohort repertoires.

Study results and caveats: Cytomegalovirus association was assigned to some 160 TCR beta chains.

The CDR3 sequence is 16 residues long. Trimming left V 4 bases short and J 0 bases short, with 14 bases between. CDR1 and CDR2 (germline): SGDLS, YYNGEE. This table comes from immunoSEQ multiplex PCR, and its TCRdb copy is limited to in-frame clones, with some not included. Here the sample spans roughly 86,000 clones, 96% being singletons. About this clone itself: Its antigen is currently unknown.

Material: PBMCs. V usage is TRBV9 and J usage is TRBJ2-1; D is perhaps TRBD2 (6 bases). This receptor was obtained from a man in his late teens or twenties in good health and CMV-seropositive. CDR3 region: CASSTHSGSSYNEQFF. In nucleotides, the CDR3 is TGTGCCAGCAGCACACATAGCGGTAGCTCCTACAATGAGCAGTTCTTC.